The 9 T cell receptor beta chains presented below share a single source sample, sequenced in a study of breast tumors, draining lymph nodes, adjacent tissues (dated by TCRdb to 2016 to 2018). The lymph node samples were taken from the axillary draining lymph nodes of breast cancer patients. The library was produced with multiplex PCR. The run used an Illumina HiSeq 2000. Using fastp trimming at Q25 and MiXCR clonotype assembly, TCRdb reanalyzed the public sequencing data and kept in-frame beta chains. Entries that share a CDR3 protein sequence are merged under the most common genes and DNA. In this sample the table shows 150,000 to 200,000 distinct CDR3 sequences, about 30% of which occur a single time. About 3.9% of the sample goes to the ten largest clones. Input material: axillary lymph node tissue. The receptor set was obtained from a female donor with breast cancer. Some clones in this sample may be carry-over from other donors' samples.

On this clonotype: This may be a read error, as it is one base from a much larger clone. This chain uses TRBV19 with TRBJ2-6; TRBD2 matches at 8 bases. Germline CDR1 LNHDA, CDR2 SQIVND (reference sequence). The CDR3 length is 20 residues. The CDR3 nucleotides read TGTGCCACTCTATTCCGACGGGGCGACCCGGGGGGGACTGGGGCCACCGTCCTGACTTTC. The encoded protein is CATLFRRGDPGGTGATVLTF.

The chain has TRBV7-6 and TRBJ1-1, with D tentatively TRBD1 (5 bases). Germline CDR1 SGHVS, CDR2 FNYEAQ. Trimming removed 6 bases at V and 1 base at J, with 18 bases between. The CDR3 extends over 16 amino acids. The CDR3 DNA sequence: TGTGCCAGCAGTCACGCCAAGGGCACAGGGAACACTGAAGCTTTCTTT. Its translation is CASSHAKGTGNTEAFF.

About this clonotype itself: This may come from a read error, since a much larger clone is one base off. The chain carries TRBV13 and TRBJ2-3; D remains unclear. Germline V gene data show CDR1 as PRHDT and CDR2 as FYEKMQ (reference sequence). This CDR3 is built from 15 residues. The CDR3 loop is CASSFGTDNTDTHYF. The CDR3 nucleotides are TGTGCCAGCAGCTTCGGAACAGACAACACAGATACGCACTATTTT.

This chain uses TRBV20-1 with TRBJ2-1, with no clear D. Germline lookup yields CDR1 DFQATT and CDR2 SNEGSKA (reference sequence). Trimming left V 1 base short and J 2 bases short, with 9 bases between. This CDR3 contains 14 residues. The DNA of the CDR3 is TGCAGTGCTAGAGGGCAGTTTACCTACAATGAGCAGTTCTTC. Translating gives CSARGQFTYNEQFF.

The chain has TRBV7-9 and TRBJ1-2; 11 nucleotides match TRBD1. Germline CDR1 and CDR2: SEHNR and FQNEAQ (reference sequence). After removal of 5 bases from V and 11 bases from J, the junction contained 7 bases not matched to a gene. The CDR3 has 13 residues. CDR3 region: CASSQMGQGVYTF. CDR3 DNA sequence: TGTGCCAGCAGCCAAATGGGACAGGGGGTGTACACCTTC.

Only one count was recorded for this clonotype. This clone may be a read error of a much larger clone one base away. This chain connects TRBV7-3 to TRBJ2-1; TRBD2 agrees at 8 bases. Germline-derived CDR1 and CDR2 are SGHTA and FQGTGA. The CDR3 sequence is 17 residues long. Trimming at V came to 0 bases and at J to 8 bases, leaving 12 bases not matched to a gene. CDR3 bases: TGTGCCAGCAGCTTAACGAACCCGGGGGGGTCGGTGGATGAGCAGTTCTTC. Its protein product is CASSLTNPGGSVDEQFF.

This CDR3 is CASREQGEISNQPQHF. Here the CDR3 DNA reads TGTGCCAGCAGAGAACAGGGAGAAATAAGCAATCAGCCCCAGCATTTT. The J gene is TRBJ1-5, the V gene TRBV6-6, with D perhaps TRBD1 (6 bases). V was pared by 6 bases and J by 1 base, with 16 bases between. Germline CDR1 MNHNY, CDR2 SVGAGI (reference sequence). The CDR3 consists of 16 residues.

The sample holds one count of this clonotype. This may arise from a read error, as a much more abundant clone is one base away. CDR3 in DNA: TGTGCCAGCAGGTCGGGGACAGGTATACTCGGGGAGCTGTTTTTT. It codes for CASRSGTGILGELFF. The rearrangement links TRBV7-6 to TRBJ2-2; 8 bases agree with TRBD1. CDR1 and CDR2 from the germline V gene are SGHVS and FNYEAQ. This CDR3 has 15 amino acids. The ends lost 6 bases at V and 7 bases at J; junction bases unmatched: 10.

This clonotype was seen many times. The chain couples TRBV19 to TRBJ1-6; TRBD1 might be the D (5 bases). The length of the CDR3 is 14 residues. Germline lookup yields CDR1 LNHDA and CDR2 SQIVND (reference sequence). Between the trimmed V and J ends, which lost 6 bases and 8 bases, there was a span of 14 bases. DNA of the CDR3: TGTGCCAGTAGCCCTGGGCAGGGTTATTCACCCCTCCACTTT. This gives the protein CASSPGQGYSPLHF.